The rows below give T cell receptor beta chains drawn from one sample of a study of graft-versus-host responses after intestinal transplantation. The assay was immunoSEQ multiplex PCR, and TCRdb's table has in-frame clones only and misses some. Found here are around 110,000 clones, 90% of them singletons; the top ten hold about 0.18%. These receptors have no known antigen. Sample: unstimulated CD4+ T cells sorted from spleen or lymph node cells, taken before intestinal transplant. The receptor set was obtained from a human donor who received an intestinal transplant. The CDR3 runs from the conserved cysteine through the conserved F or W. The order of the fields is V gene, J gene, D gene, clone size, CDR3 DNA, CDR3 protein. A D gene is named only where the DNA matches it firmly. The size entry is marked missing in some rows and otherwise reads once, few, many or a size class.

>TRBV18|TRBJ1-1|TRBD1|NA
TGTGCCAGCTCACCCCAGGGGGTTAGGGGAATGAACACTGAAGCTTTCTTT
CASSPQGVRGMNTEAFF
>TRBV28|TRBJ2-7|TRBD1|NA
TGTGCCAGCAGTTGGGGGACAGGGGACGGCGAGCAGTACTTC
CASSWGTGDGEQYF
>TRBV5-1|TRBJ2-7|TRBD2|NA
TGCGCCAGCAGCCTGGGAGGGACTAGCGGTTTTTCCTACGAGCAGTACTTC
CASSLGGTSGFSYEQYF
>TRBV6-1|TRBJ1-1|NA|NA
TGTGCCAGCAGGAAAACAGGGAGTATGAGAACTGAAGCTTTCTTT
CASRKTGSMRTEAFF
>TRBV5-1|TRBJ2-3|TRBD2|NA
TGCGCCAGCAGCCTCGGGACTAGCGGAGATACGCAGTATTTT
CASSLGTSGDTQYF
>TRBV10-3|TRBJ2-1|TRBD1|NA
TGTGCCATCAGCCCCGACAGGGGGTCCTACAATGAGCAGTTCTTC
CAISPDRGSYNEQFF
>TRBV5-1|TRBJ2-3|NA|NA
TGCGCCAGCAGCTTGGATCCCGCCGGGTCTAGCACAGATACGCAGTATTTT
CASSLDPAGSSTDTQYF
>TRBV30|TRBJ2-7|NA|once
TGTGCCTGGGCGCCAGCTGAGGCCCACGAGCAGTACTTC
CAWAPAEAHEQYF
>TRBV9|TRBJ2-5|TRBD2|NA
TGTGCCAGCAGCCTTGGACTAGTTCAAGAGACCCAGTACTTC
CASSLGLVQETQYF
>TRBV18|TRBJ2-1|TRBD2|once
TGTGCCAGCTCATCCGGACTAGCGGGCACCTACAATGAGCAGTTCTTC
CASSSGLAGTYNEQFF
>TRBV7-9|TRBJ2-7|TRBD1|once
TGTGCCAGCAGCATGGGACAGGCCAGCTCCTACGAGCAGTACTTC
CASSMGQASSYEQYF
>TRBV5-1|TRBJ2-7|NA|few
TGCGCCAGCAGCTTGGTAGGGAGCTCCTACGAGCAGTACTTC
CASSLVGSSYEQYF
>TRBV18|TRBJ1-2|NA|NA
TGTGCCAGCTCACCTGTCGGTAGTAACTATGGCTACACCTTC
CASSPVGSNYGYTF
>TRBV15|TRBJ1-2|NA|NA
TGTGCCACCAGCAGAGATCAGGCAGGGGACTATGGCTACACCTTC
CATSRDQAGDYGYTF
>TRBV15|TRBJ1-2|TRBD1|NA
TGTGCCACCAGCAGAGAGACAGGGGGCATTAGAGGCTACACCTTC
CATSRETGGIRGYTF
>TRBV6-1|TRBJ2-1|TRBD2|NA
TGTGCCAGCAATCGTAGCGGGAGGGGGAATGAGCAGTTCTTC
CASNRSGRGNEQFF
>TRBV19|TRBJ2-1|TRBD2|few
TGTGCCAGTAGTGTTGGGACTAGCGGGAGGAATGAGCAGTTCTTC
CASSVGTSGRNEQFF
>TRBV6-1|TRBJ2-1|NA|NA
TGTGCCAGCAGTGGGACATACAATGAGCAGTTCTTC
CASSGTYNEQFF
>TRBV5-1|TRBJ1-2|TRBD1|NA
TGCGCCAGCGGGACAGACTATGGCTACACCTTC
CASGTDYGYTF
>TRBV6-5|TRBJ2-1|TRBD2|once
TGTGCCAGCAGTTACTTGCCCAGCGGGGTTAACAATGAGCAGTTCTTC
CASSYLPSGVNNEQFF
>TRBV27|TRBJ1-2|TRBD1|NA
TGTGCCAGCAGTTTATCCACAGTTCCAGGCTCCGGGACAGGGAAGGGAGGCTACACCTTC
CASSLSTVPGSGTGKGGYTF
>TRBV2|TRBJ2-7|TRBD2|NA
TGTGCCAGCAGAGCGGGGGGGGCCTACGAGCGGTACTTC
CASRAGGAYERYF
>TRBV29-1|TRBJ1-4|NA|NA
TGCAGCGTTGACCTACAGGGTAATGAAAAACTGTTTTTT
CSVDLQGNEKLFF
>TRBV18|TRBJ2-5|NA|once
TGTGCCAGCTCACCGTCTCCTCCGCAAGAGACCCAGTACTTC
CASSPSPPQETQYF
>TRBV2|TRBJ1-4|TRBD1|NA
TGTGCCAGCACTACTCAGACAGGGCGTAATGAAAAACTGTTTTTT
CASTTQTGRNEKLFF
>TRBV7-6|TRBJ2-7|TRBD2|NA
TGTGCCAGCGCCCCGAGCGGGAGGGCCCACGAGCAGTACTTC
CASAPSGRAHEQYF
>TRBV5-4|TRBJ1-6|TRBD1|few
TGTGCCAGCAGCGAAGACAGGGGGCAATCACCCCTCCACTTT
CASSEDRGQSPLHF
>TRBV5-1|TRBJ2-1|TRBD2|NA
TGCGCCAGCAGCCGCACTAGCGGACCCTACAATGAGCAGTTCTTC
CASSRTSGPYNEQFF